These T cell receptor beta chains were read from a single sample in a study of OX40 agonist ivuxolimab in advanced cancers. The table came from immunoSEQ multiplex PCR; TCRdb's copy has only in-frame clones and leaves some out. The sample contains about 36,000 clones, approximately 76% of which appear only once. Sample: CD4+ or CD8+ T cells sorted from blood, taken in a trial of the OX40 agonist ivuxolimab. Receptor source: an adult with an advanced solid tumor such as melanoma, head and neck, liver or kidney cancer. The CDR3 runs from the conserved cysteine through the conserved F or W. Fields, in order: CDR3 DNA, CDR3 protein, D gene, J gene, V gene, clone size. The D gene is left open where the match is weak. Clone size is shown for a subset of rows, as once, few, many or a class of expanded clone.

CDR3 DNA: TGTGCCAGTAGTATGGGGACAGGGTACCCCTACGAGCAGTACTTC
CDR3 protein: CASSMGTGYPYEQYF
D gene: TRBD1
J gene: TRBJ2-7
V gene: TRBV19
clone size: -

CDR3 DNA: TGTGCCAGTAGAGGGACAGGTAGAAACAATGAGCAGTTCTTC
CDR3 protein: CASRGTGRNNEQFF
D gene: TRBD1
J gene: TRBJ2-1
V gene: TRBV19
clone size: once

CDR3 DNA: TGTGCCAGCAGCGTAGGATTTCTGGGCTACGAGCAGTACTTC
CDR3 protein: CASSVGFLGYEQYF
D gene: -
J gene: TRBJ2-7
V gene: TRBV9
clone size: medium-sized

CDR3 DNA: TGTGCCAGCAGCTTACGGGGGCGGGCGAACACCGGGGAGCTGTTTTTT
CDR3 protein: CASSLRGRANTGELFF
D gene: -
J gene: TRBJ2-2
V gene: TRBV7-2
clone size: -

CDR3 DNA: TGTGCCAGCAACAAGAATGAGCAGTTCTTC
CDR3 protein: CASNKNEQFF
D gene: -
J gene: TRBJ2-1
V gene: TRBV6-4
clone size: -

CDR3 DNA: TGTGCCAGCAGCTGGCGGCGGGGGAGCACAGATACGCAGTATTTT
CDR3 protein: CASSWRRGSTDTQYF
D gene: TRBD2
J gene: TRBJ2-3
V gene: TRBV11-2
clone size: once

CDR3 DNA: TGTGCCTGGAGTTCTTCCTACGAGCAGTACTTC
CDR3 protein: CAWSSSYEQYF
D gene: -
J gene: TRBJ2-7
V gene: TRBV30
clone size: -

CDR3 DNA: TGTGCCAGCAGTGAACCGAGCGGAACCTACGAGCAGTACTTC
CDR3 protein: CASSEPSGTYEQYF
D gene: -
J gene: TRBJ2-7
V gene: TRBV6-1
clone size: few

CDR3 DNA: TGTGCCAGCACCCCCGCTGGCAATCAGCCCCAGCATTTT
CDR3 protein: CASTPAGNQPQHF
D gene: -
J gene: TRBJ1-5
V gene: TRBV7-8
clone size: -

CDR3 DNA: TGTGCCAGCACTCGGGACCGAATTCGAGACACTGAAGCTTTCTTT
CDR3 protein: CASTRDRIRDTEAFF
D gene: -
J gene: TRBJ1-1
V gene: TRBV18
clone size: -

CDR3 DNA: TGTGCCAGCAGCCCCAAGACCGGGGAGACCCAGTACTTC
CDR3 protein: CASSPKTGETQYF
D gene: -
J gene: TRBJ2-5
V gene: TRBV9
clone size: -

CDR3 DNA: TGCGCCAGCAGCTTTACTAGCGGGGGGGCAAGAGAGACCCAGTACTTC
CDR3 protein: CASSFTSGGARETQYF
D gene: TRBD2
J gene: TRBJ2-5
V gene: TRBV5-1
clone size: once

CDR3 DNA: TGCAGTGCTAGGCGTAAGACCCAGTACTTC
CDR3 protein: CSARRKTQYF
D gene: -
J gene: TRBJ2-5
V gene: TRBV20-1
clone size: -

CDR3 DNA: TGTGCCAGCAGCGTAGAGAGTAGCGGGGGCCGTGAGCAGTTCTTC
CDR3 protein: CASSVESSGGREQFF
D gene: TRBD2
J gene: TRBJ2-1
V gene: TRBV9
clone size: -

CDR3 DNA: TGTGCCAGCAGTCCTGGGGACAGATACACTGAAGCTTTCTTT
CDR3 protein: CASSPGDRYTEAFF
D gene: TRBD1
J gene: TRBJ1-1
V gene: TRBV27
clone size: -

CDR3 DNA: TGTGCCAGCAGCTCTCTTTTTCTAGCTAACGAGCAGTACTTC
CDR3 protein: CASSSLFLANEQYF
D gene: -
J gene: TRBJ2-7
V gene: TRBV7-2
clone size: -